The entry that follows covers one TCR beta chain sequence. The antigen remains unidentified. CDR3 length: 12 residues. Germline loops: CDR1 MNHNY, CDR2 SVGAGI (reference sequence). The germline V and J ends were trimmed by 7 bases and 6 bases, with 9 bases remaining between them. These data come from a study of radiation and T cells in renal cell carcinoma. Looking at the study overall: Nephrectomy followed 15 Gy stereotactic body radiation by 4 weeks.

Measured with immunoSEQ multiplex PCR; TCRdb has only the in-frame clones, and not every one. Of some 60,000 clones listed, roughly four fifths are singletons. Study findings and constraints: Top tumor clonotypes rose in blood 2 weeks post-radiation, then contracted.

Regarding time point: blood 2 weeks post-SBRT. The treatment denotes: 15 Gy SBRT to primary tumor, nephrectomy 4 weeks later. This renal cell carcinoma was of the clear cell type. The sequence derives from a man in his fifties or sixties with renal cell carcinoma. The chain employs TRBV6-6 and TRBJ2-2, with D possibly TRBD1 on 5 matching bases. The starting material was blood, obtained from a patient whose treatment included radiotherapy and nephrectomy. CDR3: CASTDSAGELFF. As DNA, the CDR3 is TGTGCCAGCACCGACAGCGCCGGGGAGCTGTTTTTT.